One sample yielded the 26 T cell receptor beta chains listed below, sequenced in a study of ipilimumab plus nivolumab after autologous stem cell transplantation. Some clones are missing from TCRdb's copy, which holds only in-frame ones; the method was immunoSEQ multiplex PCR. The sample shows 17,000 or so clones, around 80% of them seen only once. This sample comprised PBMCs, obtained in a trial of ipilimumab plus nivolumab as post-transplant consolidation. These receptors all come from a male donor with diffuse large B-cell lymphoma.

This chain uses TRBV5-1 with TRBJ1-2; the match to TRBD1 covers 10 bases. After removal of 5 bases from V and 5 bases from J, the junction contained 3 bases not matched to a gene. CDR3 size: 13 residues. Germline values: CDR1 SGHRS, CDR2 YFSETQ. This CDR3 is CASRPGQGYGYTF. The CDR3 DNA reads as TGCGCCAGCAGGCCGGGACAGGGGTATGGCTACACCTTC.

This chain joins TRBV14 and TRBJ2-3, with a possible D match to TRBD2 (6 bases). Trimming left V 4 bases short and J 0 bases short, with 17 bases between. The germline V gene has CDR1 SGHDN and CDR2 FVKESK. This CDR3 contains 17 residues. CDR3 residues: CASSLGLTTHSTDTQYF. The CDR3, as DNA: TGTGCCAGCAGCCTAGGACTAACGACACATAGCACAGATACGCAGTATTTT. Drawing the rest from reference TRBV14 and TRBJ2-3, the complete variable domain is EAGVTQFPSHSVIEKGQTVTLRCDPISGHDNLYWYRRVMGKEIKFLLHFVKESKQDESGMPNNRFLAERTGGTYSTLKVQPAELEDSGVYFCASSLGLTTHSTDTQYFGPGTRLTVL.

CDR3 protein: CASSLAGKETQYF. The DNA of the CDR3 is TGTGCCAGCAGCTTAGCGGGGAAAGAGACCCAGTACTTC. The chain combines TRBV7-8 with TRBJ2-5; D gene ambiguous. V shed 0 bases and J shed 3 bases, with 5 bases lying between them. The germline V gene has CDR1 SGHVS and CDR2 FQNEAQ. The CDR3 extends over 13 amino acids.

The chain employs TRBV19 and TRBJ2-1, with 8 bases matching TRBD2. The germline V gene encodes CDR1 LNHDA and CDR2 SQIVND (reference sequence). Trimming removed 5 bases from V and 8 bases from J; junction bases left unmatched: 14. The CDR3 extends over 16 amino acids. The CDR3 DNA follows: TGTGCCAGTAGTCGGGGGGGATCAAGTGCGAAGGATGAGCAGTTCTTC. Protein sequence: CASSRGGSSAKDEQFF.

The genes are TRBV11-2 and TRBJ2-1; no clear D gene. The CDR3 is made up of 16 amino acids. V lost 1 base, J lost 6 bases, and 16 bases lay in between. CDR1 is SGHAT, CDR2 FQNNGV, per germline. The chain's CDR3 is CASSLAGIGVTNEQFF. CDR3 DNA: TGTGCCAGCAGCTTAGCTGGTATCGGAGTTACCAATGAGCAGTTCTTC.

This chain links TRBV5-4 with TRBJ2-5; TRBD1 agrees at 8 bases. The CDR3 has 15 residues. Trimming at V came to 7 bases and at J to 5 bases, leaving 13 bases not matched to a gene. In germline, CDR1 is SGHNT, CDR2 YYREEE (reference sequence). The CDR3 reads CASSSLEDREETQYF. In DNA form, the CDR3 reads TGTGCCAGCTCATCTTTAGAGGACAGGGAGGAGACCCAGTACTTC.

This chain's CDR3 is CASSPGYFYGYTF. The CDR3 nucleotides are TGTGCCAGCAGCCCAGGATATTTCTATGGCTACACCTTC. V is TRBV6-1 and J is TRBJ1-2; D is uncertain. Germline V gene sequence: CDR1 MNHNS, CDR2 SASEGT. This CDR3 region has 13 residues. V dropped 6 bases and J dropped 4 bases, with 12 bases sitting between them.

This clone was recorded a few times. CDR3 in amino acids: CASSRRGSLGNTIYF. The CDR3 DNA reads TGCGCCAGCAGCCGGCGGGGTTCACTCGGAAACACCATATATTTT. The V gene is TRBV5-1, the J gene TRBJ1-3; D gene uncertain. Germline loops: CDR1 SGHRS, CDR2 YFSETQ. This CDR3 is built from 15 residues. Deletions cut 4 bases from V and 4 bases from J, with 15 bases between.

The chain employs TRBV5-6 and TRBJ1-2; 8 positions agree with TRBD1. The V gene's germline CDR1 is SGHDT and CDR2 YYEEEE. This CDR3 is 14 amino acids long. Losses at the gene ends were 6 bases for V and 2 bases for J; bases not matched to a gene: 6. CDR3 bases: TGTGCCAGCACCAGACAGGGGCTAAACTATGGCTACACCTTC. This gives the protein CASTRQGLNYGYTF.

The chain uses TRBV19 and TRBJ1-1, with TRBD1 as a possible D gene (5 bases). Trimming cost V 7 bases and J 10 bases, with 19 bases left between them. The CDR3 runs 13 residues. Germline V CDR1 and CDR2: LNHDA, SQIVND (reference sequence). CDR3 in DNA: TGTGCCAGTATCTCCCCCCAGCGGGACCGAGCTTTCTTT. Translation gives CASISPQRDRAFF. Full variable domain (missing parts from reference TRBV19 and TRBJ1-1): DGGITQSPKYLFRKEGQNVTLSCEQNLNHDAMYWYRQDPGQGLRLIYYSQIVNDFQKGDIAEGYSVSREKKESFPLTVTSAQKNPTAFYLCASISPQRDRAFFGQGTRLTVV.

This clone was observed a few times. This chain links TRBV27 with TRBJ1-6; maybe TRBD1 (5 bases). The ends were cut back, 7 bases at V and 10 bases at J, with 20 bases in the middle. The CDR3 contains 15 residues. CDR1 and CDR2 from the germline V gene are MNHEY and SMNVEV (reference sequence). CDR3 residues: CASTLLGVPDSPLHF. DNA for the CDR3: TGTGCCAGCACCCTCCTGGGGGTTCCGGACTCACCCCTCCACTTT.

This clone is a singleton in its sample. The CDR3 DNA is TGTGCCAGCAGCGTCTCTGGCAGTAACACTGAAGCTTTCTTT. It codes for CASSVSGSNTEAFF. The chain couples TRBV9 to TRBJ1-1, with D uncertain. Trimming took 2 bases from V and 2 from J, leaving 10 bases between them. Looked up from germline, CDR1 is SGDLS and CDR2 is YYNGEE. This CDR3 comprises 14 residues.

V gene TRBV21-1 combines with J gene TRBJ2-7; TRBD2 is the table's D call, not checked against the DNA. TRBV21-1 constitutes a pseudogene. The CDR3 loop spans 16 amino acids. In DNA, the CDR3 is TGTGCCAGCAGCCCTCTAAGGGGGAGGGGGACCTACGAGCAGTACTTC. It translates to CASSPLRGRGTYEQYF.

This clone has only a few counts. This chain's CDR3 is CASGSQQGNNEQFF. CDR3 bases: TGCGCCAGCGGGTCTCAACAGGGAAACAATGAGCAGTTCTTC. The chain combines TRBV5-1 with TRBJ2-1; the D gene is possibly TRBD1 (6 bases). The CDR3 runs to 14 residues. Per the germline V gene, CDR1 is SGHRS and CDR2 is YFSETQ. The V end lost 7 bases, the J end lost 5 bases, and 16 bases lay between the germline ends. The full variable domain, its missing parts supplied by reference TRBV5-1 and TRBJ2-1, is KAGVTQTPRYLIKTRGQQVTLSCSPISGHRSVSWYQQTPGQGLQFLFEYFSETQRNKGNFPGRFSGRQFSNSRSEMNVSTLELGDSALYLCASGSQQGNNEQFFGPGTRLTVL.

The chain links TRBV4-1 to TRBJ2-7; D is possibly TRBD1 (6 bases). Germline CDR1 and CDR2: MGHRA and YSYEKL. Between the trimmed V and J ends, which lost 0 bases and 4 bases, there was a span of 25 bases. This CDR3 has 19 amino acids. The CDR3, as DNA: TGCGCCAGCAGCCAAGATAGCAACAGGGATTGGCCAACGCCATACGAGCAGTACTTC. Protein sequence: CASSQDSNRDWPTPYEQYF.

V and J are TRBV7-9 and TRBJ1-1; unclear D gene. The CDR3 loop spans 14 amino acids. Germline V gene lookup returns CDR1 SEHNR and CDR2 FQNEAQ (reference sequence). Between the trimmed V and J ends, which lost 3 bases and 1 base, there was a span of 9 bases. CDR3 residues: CASSFWSGNTEAFF. For the CDR3, the DNA is TGTGCCAGCAGCTTCTGGAGCGGGAACACTGAAGCTTTCTTT.

V usage is TRBV19 and J usage is TRBJ2-5; 8 nucleotides match TRBD1. The germline CDR1 and CDR2 sequences are LNHDA and SQIVND (reference sequence). V shed 5 bases, J shed 4 bases, and the junction held 12 bases outside the gene matches. This CDR3 contains 16 residues. CDR3 bases: TGTGCCAGTAGTCCGATGACAGGGGTGTTTGGAGAGACCCAGTACTTC. This translates into CASSPMTGVFGETQYF. Based on the CDR3 plus reference TRBV19 and TRBJ2-5, the full variable domain is DGGITQSPKYLFRKEGQNVTLSCEQNLNHDAMYWYRQDPGQGLRLIYYSQIVNDFQKGDIAEGYSVSREKKESFPLTVTSAQKNPTAFYLCASSPMTGVFGETQYFGPGTRLLVL.

The V call is TRBV6-6, the J call TRBJ1-5; perhaps TRBD1 as D (5 bases). Trimming left V 5 bases short and J 0 bases short, with 11 bases between. Per germline, CDR1 MNHNY and CDR2 SVGAGI (reference sequence). The CDR3 totals 15 residues. This CDR3 reads CASSPDRSSNQPQHF. The CDR3 nucleotides read TGTGCCAGCAGTCCCGACAGAAGTAGCAATCAGCCCCAGCATTTT.

This rearrangement joins TRBV29-1 to TRBJ1-1, with D perhaps TRBD1 (5 bases). The V gene's germline CDR1 is SQVTM and CDR2 ANQGSEA. The V end lost 6 bases, the J end lost 1 base, and 15 bases lay between the germline ends. This CDR3 comprises 14 residues. The DNA of the CDR3 is TGCAGCGTCGGCGGTGGGGGGTCGAACACTGAAGCTTTCTTT. It specifies CSVGGGGSNTEAFF.

This clone is a singleton in its sample. The chain combines TRBV5-1 with TRBJ2-5, with TRBD2 identical over 13 bases. V trimming: 7 bases; J trimming: 4 bases; junction bases outside the gene matches: 10. Germline CDR1 is SGHRS and CDR2 is YFSETQ. This CDR3 contains 16 residues. CDR3 amino acids: CASGPTSGRAGETQYF. The CDR3 nucleotides read TGCGCCAGCGGACCAACTAGCGGGAGGGCCGGAGAGACCCAGTACTTC.

The chain carries TRBV11-1 and TRBJ2-1; D is unclear. CDR3 length: 15 amino acids. Between the trimmed V and J ends, which lost 6 bases and 3 bases, there was a span of 15 bases. Germline V CDR1 and CDR2: SGHAT, FQDESV (reference sequence). In DNA form, the CDR3 reads TGTGCCAGCAGTAGAGAGCTCGGGTTCTACAATGAGCAGTTCTTC. It codes for CASSRELGFYNEQFF.

The chain's CDR3 is CSVVKVDRGQYNTGELFF. The CDR3 region has the DNA TGCAGCGTTGTTAAAGTGGACAGGGGGCAATATAACACCGGGGAGCTGTTTTTT. The rearrangement joins TRBV29-1 to TRBJ2-2, with 11 bases fitting TRBD1. V lost 4 bases to trimming and J lost 2 bases; unmatched junction nucleotides: 12. CDR3 length: 18 residues. CDR1 and CDR2 (germline): SQVTM, ANQGSEA.

As DNA, the CDR3 is TGTGCCAGTAGTATAGATCGAACAGGGGGGAATGAGCAGTTCTTC. Translating gives CASSIDRTGGNEQFF. J is TRBJ2-1 and V is TRBV19, with TRBD1 identical over 8 bases. The junction had 5 bases not matched to a gene; V was cut back by 0 bases and J by 7 bases. This CDR3 contains 15 residues. Looked up from germline, CDR1 is LNHDA and CDR2 is SQIVND (reference sequence).

The rearrangement uses TRBV5-1 and TRBJ2-7; D may match TRBD1 or TRBD2 (5 bases each). This CDR3 region has 14 residues. The germline V gene encodes CDR1 SGHRS and CDR2 YFSETQ. Trimming removed 3 bases from V and 2 bases from J, with 12 bases in between. This CDR3 is CASSSRDGTYEQYF. The CDR3 DNA reads TGCGCCAGCAGCTCCCGGGACGGAACCTACGAGCAGTACTTC.

This chain links TRBV6-4 with TRBJ2-1; D remains ambiguous. Germline V gene lookup returns CDR1 MRHNA and CDR2 SNTAGT. The CDR3 extends over 15 amino acids. The ends were cut back, 5 bases at V and 0 bases at J, with 11 bases in the middle. The CDR3 bases are TGTGCCAGCAGTAGGAACCTAAACTCCTACAATGAGCAGTTCTTC. It is translated as CASSRNLNSYNEQFF.

V gene TRBV11-1 combines with J gene TRBJ2-5; 8 positions agree with TRBD2. Unmatched junction bases numbered 5, after V lost 3 bases and J lost 5 bases. CDR1 SGHAT and CDR2 FQDESV come from the germline V gene (reference sequence). The CDR3 runs to 14 residues. The CDR3 coding sequence is TGTGCCAGCAGCTTCGGCGGGGGGCGGGAGACCCAGTACTTC. Translated, it gives CASSFGGGRETQYF.